The TCR beta chain under discussion was sequenced for a study of CD8+CD57+ T cells in acquired aplastic anemia. TCR beta VDJ and CDR3 were profiled, and genomic DNA was the template. MiXCR was run by TCRdb on the reads, yielding one entry per CDR3 protein. The sample yields some 210,000 distinct CDR3 sequences, around 60% seen once. CDR3 length equals 13 residues. V lost 3 bases to trimming and J lost 4 bases; unmatched junction nucleotides: 5. Germline V gene lookup returns CDR1 DFQATT and CDR2 SNEGSKA (reference sequence). The sequence came from a human donor in good health. The chain combines TRBV20-1 with TRBJ1-2, with 7 bases that match TRBD1. The source material was sorted CD4+, CD8+, or CD8+CD57+ T cells (not recorded which) from PBMCs. Here the CDR3 reads CSARGDSFYGYTF. The CDR3, as DNA: TGCAGTGCTAGGGGGGACAGCTTCTATGGCTACACCTTC.